Reported below is one TCR beta chain. What it binds is not known. V lost 5 bases to trimming and J lost 4 bases, with 11 bases between them. The V gene's germline CDR1 is WSHSY and CDR2 SAAADI. The CDR3 has 13 amino acids. Produced via immunoSEQ multiplex PCR; TCRdb's table is partial and in-frame only. The sample carries around 45,000 clones, roughly 80% recorded once. The record originates from a study of T cell clonotyping in hematopoietic cell transplantation. Study-wide findings and caveats: After transplant, recipient diversity fell while pathologically expanded clonotypes grew through day 180.

Sample time point: recipient sample about 28 days before transplant, after cytoreduction. Recipient blood drawn about 28 days pretransplant and days 30, 100, 180 after. This chain joins TRBV10-2 and TRBJ1-2, with no clear D. This TCR came from a man in his sixties with myelodysplastic syndrome. Some clones in this sample may be carry-over from other donors' samples. Specimen: peripheral blood mononuclear cells, collected before stem cell transplant. DNA for the CDR3: TGCGCCAGCAGTTCAAACCCCTCCTATGGCTACACCTTC. It encodes CASSSNPSYGYTF.